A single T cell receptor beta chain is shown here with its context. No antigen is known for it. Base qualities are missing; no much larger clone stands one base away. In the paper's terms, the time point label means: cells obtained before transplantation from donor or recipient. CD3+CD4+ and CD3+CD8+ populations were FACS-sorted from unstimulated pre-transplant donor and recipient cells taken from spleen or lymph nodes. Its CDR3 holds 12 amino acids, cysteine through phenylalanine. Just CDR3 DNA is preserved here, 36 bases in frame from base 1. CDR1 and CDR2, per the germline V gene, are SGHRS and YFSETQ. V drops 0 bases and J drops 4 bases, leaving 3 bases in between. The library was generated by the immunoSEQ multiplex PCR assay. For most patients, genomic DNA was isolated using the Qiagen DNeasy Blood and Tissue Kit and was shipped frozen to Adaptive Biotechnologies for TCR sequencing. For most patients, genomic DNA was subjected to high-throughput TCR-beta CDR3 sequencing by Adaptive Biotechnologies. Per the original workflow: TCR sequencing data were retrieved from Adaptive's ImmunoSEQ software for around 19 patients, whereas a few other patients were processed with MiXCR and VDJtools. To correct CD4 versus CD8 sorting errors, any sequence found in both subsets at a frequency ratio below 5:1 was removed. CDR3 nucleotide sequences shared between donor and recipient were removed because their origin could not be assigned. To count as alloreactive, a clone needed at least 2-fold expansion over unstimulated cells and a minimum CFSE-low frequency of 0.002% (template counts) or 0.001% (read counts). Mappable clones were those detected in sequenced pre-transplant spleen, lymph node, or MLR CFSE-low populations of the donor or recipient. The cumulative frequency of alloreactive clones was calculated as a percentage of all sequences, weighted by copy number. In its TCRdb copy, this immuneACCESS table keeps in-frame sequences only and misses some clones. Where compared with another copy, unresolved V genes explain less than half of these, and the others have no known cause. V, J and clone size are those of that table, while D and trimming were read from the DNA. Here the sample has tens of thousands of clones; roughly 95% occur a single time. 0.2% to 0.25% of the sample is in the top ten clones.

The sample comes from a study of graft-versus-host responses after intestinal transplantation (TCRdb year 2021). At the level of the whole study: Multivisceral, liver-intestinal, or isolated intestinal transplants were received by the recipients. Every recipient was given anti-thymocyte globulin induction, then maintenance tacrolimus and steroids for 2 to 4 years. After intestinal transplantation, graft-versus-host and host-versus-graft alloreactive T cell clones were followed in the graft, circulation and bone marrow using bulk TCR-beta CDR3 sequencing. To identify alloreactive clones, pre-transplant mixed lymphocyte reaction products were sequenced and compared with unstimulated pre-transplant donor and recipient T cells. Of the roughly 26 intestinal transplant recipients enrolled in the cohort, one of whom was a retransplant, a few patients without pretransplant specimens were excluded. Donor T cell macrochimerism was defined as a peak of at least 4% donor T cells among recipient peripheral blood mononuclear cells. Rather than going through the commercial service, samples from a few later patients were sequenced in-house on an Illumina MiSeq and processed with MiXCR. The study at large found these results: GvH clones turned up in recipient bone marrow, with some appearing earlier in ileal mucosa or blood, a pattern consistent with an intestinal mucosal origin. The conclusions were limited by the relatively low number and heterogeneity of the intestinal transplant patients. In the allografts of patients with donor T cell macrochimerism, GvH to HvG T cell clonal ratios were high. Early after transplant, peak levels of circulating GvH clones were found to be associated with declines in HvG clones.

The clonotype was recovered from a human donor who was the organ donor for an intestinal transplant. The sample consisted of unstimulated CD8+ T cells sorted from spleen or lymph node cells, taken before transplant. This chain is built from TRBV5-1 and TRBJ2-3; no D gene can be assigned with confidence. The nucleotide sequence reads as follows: TGCGCCAGCAGCTTGGCTGCAGATACGCAGTATTTT. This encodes CASSLAADTQYF.